Detailed here is one TCR beta chain. Its target is not known. Described time point: blood at routine non-recurrence follow-up after resection. Whole RNA was taken from tumor, nontumor lung or frozen PBMC; it was then sequenced unsorted. The sample is drawn from a study of spatial heterogeneity in lung cancer. Study-wide background: Available PBMC from follow-up, collected a median of about two years after resection, underwent sequencing. Study-wide results and limits: At tumor resection, ubiquitous expanded TCRs were detected in blood more often than later.

TCRdb reprocessed the 5' RACE reads with MiXCR, giving one entry per CDR3 protein. There are 17,000 or so distinct CDR3 sequences in the sample; about 8.9% occur only once, and roughly 20% lies in the top ten. This clonotype was obtained from a male donor with early-stage non-small cell lung cancer. The material was PBMCs, obtained at follow-up.

The CDR3 sequence is CASSATRGEDTQYF. The CDR3 region has the DNA TGTGCCAGCAGCGCAACTCGGGGTGAGGATACGCAGTATTTT. The V call is TRBV7-7, the J call TRBJ2-3; D possibly corresponds to TRBD2 (5 bases). Trimming took off 5 bases at V and 6 bases at J, with 15 bases between the two ends. Germline V gives CDR1 SSHAT, CDR2 FNYEAQ (reference sequence). The CDR3 is 14 residues long.